This T cell receptor (beta chain) was sequenced in a study of shared clonotypes between healthy human individuals. At the level of the study: CD4 naive and memory got three plates each, CD8 naive two, CD8 memory one. General study results and limits: Of the naive CD4 clonotypes, approximately 5% were shared across a few donors.

Positively selected for CCR7, the CD45RO-negative cells used as naive CD8 cells excluded terminally differentiated effector memory CD45RA+ cells. As for this clone: Its specificity is not known.

Sequenced by immunoSEQ multiplex PCR; TCRdb stores in-frame clones only, minus some. The sample includes roughly 770,000 clones, 90% to 98% of them seen just once. The clonotype originates from a man between 25 and 39 years old in good health. Source material: naive CD8+ T cells sorted from blood.

The CDR3: CASSLGRQAAYEQYF. In DNA form, the CDR3 reads TGTGCCAGCAGCTTAGGGAGACAGGCGGCGTACGAGCAGTACTTC. The chain recombines TRBV7-2 with TRBJ2-7; possibly TRBD1 for D (6 bases). CDR1 and CDR2 (germline): SGHTA, FQGNSA. CDR3 length: 15 amino acids. Trimming pared 1 base from V and 4 bases from J, leaving 14 bases between.